The text below deals with one T cell receptor (beta chain). This entry belongs to a study of blood T cell repertoires in COVID-19. As for the study in general: COVID-19 samples collected from the United States, Italy and Spain covered acute and convalescent phases. T cells, B-cell-depleted T cells, or PBMCs supplied cDNA or gDNA.

How the authors handled the data: Nucleated cell number was recorded as an estimate derived from reference gene primer amplification. Repertoires were generated with immunoSEQ multiplex PCR, while TCRdb's copy carries only in-frame clones and drops some. V, J and clone size derive from that table, while D and trimming were established from the DNA sequence. The profile shows roughly 68,000 clones, 82% of them singletons. After removal of 4 bases from V and 2 bases from J, the junction contained 6 bases not matched to a gene. The germline gives CDR1 SGHRS, CDR2 YFSETQ. CDR3 length: 15 residues. The sample consisted of peripheral blood. The rearrangement links TRBV5-1 to TRBJ2-3; 8 bases fit TRBD2. This clonotype was sampled from an elderly man with active COVID-19. DNA for the CDR3: TGCGCCAGCAGCGGGGGGACTAGTGACACAGATACGCAGTATTTT. It translates to CASSGGTSDTDTQYF.